This is a list of T cell receptor beta chains from one sample in a study of blood T cell repertoires in COVID-19. The table came from immunoSEQ multiplex PCR; TCRdb's copy has only in-frame clones and leaves some out. The data show around 69,000 clones, 75% to 85% seen once. The sequenced material came from peripheral blood. These receptors were collected from a woman in her sixties or seventies with acute or convalescent COVID-19. Both conserved end residues are trimmed from each CDR3. Fields, in order: V gene, J gene, CDR3 protein.

>TRBV7-9|TRBJ1-1
ASSLGGMNTEAF
>TRBV7-9|TRBJ2-5
ASSVPNSGEQETQY
>TRBV15|TRBJ2-3
ATSLSGRGDTDTQY
>TRBV28|TRBJ2-1
ASRVAGEHNEQF
>TRBV5-1|TRBJ1-3
ASSPTGWENTIY
>TRBV5-4|TRBJ2-7
ASSPGTSGTVTYEQY
>TRBV28|TRBJ1-1
ASRGWLGRTEAF
>TRBV5-1|TRBJ2-2
ASSPTSGSRELF
>TRBV6-5|TRBJ2-2
ATTGVNTGELF
>TRBV7-2|TRBJ2-5
ASSLAPDRFVETQY
>TRBV7-2|TRBJ2-5
ASSLGPSGATQY
>TRBV6-5|TRBJ2-1
ASSLDRSYNEQF
>TRBV3-1/TRBV3-2|TRBJ2-5
ASSQGARETQY
>TRBV16|TRBJ2-1
ASSQMAYNEQF
>TRBV5-1|TRBJ2-1
ASSLSFREQF
>TRBV7-2|TRBJ1-1
ASSLAGGGYTEAF
>TRBV9|TRBJ2-7
ASSLDGTSGTYEQY
>TRBV28|TRBJ2-3
ASSLGSGSTDTQY
>TRBV6-5|TRBJ1-3
ASSYLGQGSGNTIY
>TRBV3-1/TRBV3-2|TRBJ1-2
ASSHSNRQRRNYGYT
>TRBV18|TRBJ1-3
ASSRDRAAGNTIY
>TRBV9|TRBJ2-2
ASSVEAGFTAELF
>TRBV15|TRBJ1-6
ATSRDSRQMMSSPLH
>TRBV11-3|TRBJ2-1
ASSLSQSSYNEQF
>TRBV3-1/TRBV3-2|TRBJ2-5
ASSHRDSQETQY